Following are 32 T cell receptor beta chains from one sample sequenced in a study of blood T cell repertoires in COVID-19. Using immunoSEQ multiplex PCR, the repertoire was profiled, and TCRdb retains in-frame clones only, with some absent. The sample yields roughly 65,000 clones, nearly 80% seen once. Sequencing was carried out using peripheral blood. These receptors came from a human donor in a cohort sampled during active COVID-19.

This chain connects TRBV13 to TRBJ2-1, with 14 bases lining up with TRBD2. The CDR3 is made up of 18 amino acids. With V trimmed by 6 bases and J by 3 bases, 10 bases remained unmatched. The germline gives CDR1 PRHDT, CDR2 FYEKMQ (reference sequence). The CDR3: CASRGTSGSRGGYNEQFF. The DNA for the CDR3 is TGTGCCAGCAGGGGGACTAGCGGGAGTCGTGGGGGCTACAATGAGCAGTTCTTC.

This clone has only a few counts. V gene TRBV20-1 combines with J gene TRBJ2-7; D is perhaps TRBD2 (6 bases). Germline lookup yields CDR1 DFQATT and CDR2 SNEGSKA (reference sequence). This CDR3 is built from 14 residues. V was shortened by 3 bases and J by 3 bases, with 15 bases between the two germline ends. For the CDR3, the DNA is TGCAGTGCTAGTCCAGGCGGGGTGAACTACGAGCAGTACTTC. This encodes CSASPGGVNYEQYF.

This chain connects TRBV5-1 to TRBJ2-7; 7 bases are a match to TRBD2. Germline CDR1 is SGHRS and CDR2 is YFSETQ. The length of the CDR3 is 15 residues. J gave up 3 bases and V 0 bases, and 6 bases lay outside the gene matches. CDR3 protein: CASSLVLGRLYEQYF. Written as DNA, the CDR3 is TGCGCCAGCAGCTTGGTTCTCGGGAGGCTCTACGAGCAGTACTTC. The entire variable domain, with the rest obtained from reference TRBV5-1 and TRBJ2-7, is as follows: KAGVTQTPRYLIKTRGQQVTLSCSPISGHRSVSWYQQTPGQGLQFLFEYFSETQRNKGNFPGRFSGRQFSNSRSEMNVSTLELGDSALYLCASSLVLGRLYEQYFGPGTRLTVT.

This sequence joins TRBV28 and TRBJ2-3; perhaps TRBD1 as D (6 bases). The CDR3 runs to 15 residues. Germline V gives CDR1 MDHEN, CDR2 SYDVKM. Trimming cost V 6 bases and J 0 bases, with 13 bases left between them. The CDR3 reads CASRPGDTSTDTQYF. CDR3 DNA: TGTGCCAGCAGGCCCGGGGACACCAGCACAGATACGCAGTATTTT.

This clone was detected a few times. This chain's CDR3 is CAMGEDQPQHF. CDR3 nucleotides: TGTGCCATGGGAGAGGATCAGCCCCAGCATTTT. V usage is TRBV10-3 and J usage is TRBJ1-5, with D uncertain. The length of the CDR3 is 11 residues. Trimming took off 9 bases at V and 5 bases at J, with 8 bases between the two ends. Germline assignment: CDR1 ENHRY and CDR2 SYGVKD.

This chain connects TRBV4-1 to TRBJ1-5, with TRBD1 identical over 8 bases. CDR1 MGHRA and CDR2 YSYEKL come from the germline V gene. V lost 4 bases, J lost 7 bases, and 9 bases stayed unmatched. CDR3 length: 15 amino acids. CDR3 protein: CASSRSQGARQPQHF. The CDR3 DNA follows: TGCGCCAGCAGCCGTAGTCAGGGGGCCCGGCAGCCCCAGCATTTT.

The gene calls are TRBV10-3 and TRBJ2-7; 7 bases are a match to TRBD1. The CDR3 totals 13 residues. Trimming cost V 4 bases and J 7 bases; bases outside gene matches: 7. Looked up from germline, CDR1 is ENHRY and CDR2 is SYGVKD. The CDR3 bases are TGTGCCATCAGTGGGACAGGCGGCAATGAGCAGTACTTC. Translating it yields CAISGTGGNEQYF.

The chain's CDR3 is CASFRGGHEQYF. The DNA of the CDR3 is TGTGCCAGCTTCCGGGGGGGGCACGAGCAGTACTTC. The chain couples TRBV5-6 to TRBJ2-7; 8 positions match TRBD2. This CDR3 is 12 amino acids long. V was clipped by 7 bases and J by 5 bases; unmatched bases: 5. In germline, CDR1 is SGHDT, CDR2 YYEEEE.

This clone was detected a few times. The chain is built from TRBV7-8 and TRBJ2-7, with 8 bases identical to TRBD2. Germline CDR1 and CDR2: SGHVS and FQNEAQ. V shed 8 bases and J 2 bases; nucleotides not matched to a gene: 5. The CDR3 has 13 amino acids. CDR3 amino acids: CASLPGGTYEQYF. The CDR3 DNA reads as TGTGCCAGCCTCCCGGGAGGGACCTACGAGCAGTACTTC. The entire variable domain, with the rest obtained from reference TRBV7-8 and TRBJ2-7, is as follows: GAGVSQSPRYKVAKRGQDVALRCDPISGHVSLFWYQQALGQGPEFLTYFQNEAQLDKSGLPSDRFFAERPEGSVSTLKIQRTQQEDSAVYLCASLPGGTYEQYFGPGTRLTVT.

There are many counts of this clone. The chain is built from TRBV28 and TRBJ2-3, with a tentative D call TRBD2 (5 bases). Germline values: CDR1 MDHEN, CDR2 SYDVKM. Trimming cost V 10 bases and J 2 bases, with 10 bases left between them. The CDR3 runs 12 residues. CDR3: CATTRLTDTQYF. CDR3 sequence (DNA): TGTGCCACAACTAGGCTCACAGATACGCAGTATTTT.

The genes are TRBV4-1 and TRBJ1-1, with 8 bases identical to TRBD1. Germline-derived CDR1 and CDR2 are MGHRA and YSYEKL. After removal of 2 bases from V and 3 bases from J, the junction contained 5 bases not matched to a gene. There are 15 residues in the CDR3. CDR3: CASSQMDRADTEAFF. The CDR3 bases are TGCGCCAGCAGCCAAATGGACAGGGCTGACACTGAAGCTTTCTTT.

CDR3 loop: CASSSVETQYF. In nucleotides, the CDR3 is TGTGCCAGCAGTTCCGTTGAGACCCAGTACTTC. The gene calls are TRBV6-6 and TRBJ2-5; the D is unclear. Germline V gene sequence: CDR1 MNHNY, CDR2 SVGAGI (reference sequence). CDR3 length equals 11 residues. V lost 4 bases and J 5 bases, leaving 5 bases between the germline ends.

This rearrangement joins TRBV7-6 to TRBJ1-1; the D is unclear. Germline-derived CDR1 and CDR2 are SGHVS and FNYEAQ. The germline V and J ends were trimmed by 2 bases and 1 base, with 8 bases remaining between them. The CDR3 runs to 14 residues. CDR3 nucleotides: TGTGCCAGCAGCTTACAGGTCACGAACACTGAAGCTTTCTTT. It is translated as CASSLQVTNTEAFF.

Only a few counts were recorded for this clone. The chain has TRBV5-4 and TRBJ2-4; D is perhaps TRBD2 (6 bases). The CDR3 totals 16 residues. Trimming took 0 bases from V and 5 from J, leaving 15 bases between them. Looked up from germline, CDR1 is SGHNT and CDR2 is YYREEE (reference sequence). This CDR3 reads CASSLGYGSAQNIQYF. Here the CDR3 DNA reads TGTGCCAGCAGCTTGGGGTACGGGAGTGCCCAAAACATTCAGTACTTC.

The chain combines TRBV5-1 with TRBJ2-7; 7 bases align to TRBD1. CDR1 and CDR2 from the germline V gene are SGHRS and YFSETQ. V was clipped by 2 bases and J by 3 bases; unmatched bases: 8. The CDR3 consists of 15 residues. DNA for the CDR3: TGCGCCAGCAGCTTTAGCTCGGGACAGAGCTACGAGCAGTACTTC. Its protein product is CASSFSSGQSYEQYF.

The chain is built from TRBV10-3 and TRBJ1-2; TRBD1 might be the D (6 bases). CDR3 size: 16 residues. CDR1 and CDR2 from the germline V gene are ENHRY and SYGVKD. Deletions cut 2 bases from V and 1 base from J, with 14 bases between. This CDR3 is CAISETRQVFNYGYTF. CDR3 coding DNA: TGTGCCATCAGTGAGACCCGACAGGTGTTTAACTATGGCTACACCTTC.

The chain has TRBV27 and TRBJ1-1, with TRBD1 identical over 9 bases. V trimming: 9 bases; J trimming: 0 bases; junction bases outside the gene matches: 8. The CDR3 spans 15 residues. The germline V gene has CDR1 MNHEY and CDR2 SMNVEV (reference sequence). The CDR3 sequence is CASSWTGVLNTEAFF. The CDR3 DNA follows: TGTGCCAGTTCATGGACAGGGGTCTTGAACACTGAAGCTTTCTTT.

The CDR3 here is CASSFTTSGGAYTQYF. The CDR3, as DNA: TGTGCCAGCAGCTTTACGACTAGCGGGGGGGCTTATACGCAGTATTTT. V usage is TRBV11-2 and J usage is TRBJ2-3, with 14 bases that match TRBD2. This CDR3 region has 16 residues. Per germline, CDR1 SGHAT and CDR2 FQNNGV. V lost 3 bases and J lost 7; bases outside the gene matches: 6.

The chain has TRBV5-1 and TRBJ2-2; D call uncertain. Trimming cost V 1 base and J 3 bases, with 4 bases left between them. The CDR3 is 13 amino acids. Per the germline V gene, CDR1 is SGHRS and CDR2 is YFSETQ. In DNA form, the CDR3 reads TGCGCCAGCAGCTTGCAGGACACCGGGGAGCTGTTTTTT. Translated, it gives CASSLQDTGELFF.

CDR3 protein: CASSELAGTAYEQYF. The CDR3 DNA sequence: TGTGCCAGCAGTGAACTAGCGGGGACTGCTTACGAGCAGTACTTC. V is TRBV6-1 and J is TRBJ2-7; 9 nucleotides match TRBD2. The CDR3 extends over 15 amino acids. V gave up 2 bases and J gave up 4 bases; unmatched junction bases: 6. Germline CDR1 reads MNHNS; CDR2 reads SASEGT.

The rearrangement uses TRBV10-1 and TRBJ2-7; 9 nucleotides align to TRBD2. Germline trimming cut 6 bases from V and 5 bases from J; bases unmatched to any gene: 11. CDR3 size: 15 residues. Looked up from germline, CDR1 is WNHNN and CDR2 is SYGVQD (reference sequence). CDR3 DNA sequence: TGCGCCAGCAGACCGGGACTAGCTGATTCCAACGAGCAGTACTTC. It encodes CASRPGLADSNEQYF.

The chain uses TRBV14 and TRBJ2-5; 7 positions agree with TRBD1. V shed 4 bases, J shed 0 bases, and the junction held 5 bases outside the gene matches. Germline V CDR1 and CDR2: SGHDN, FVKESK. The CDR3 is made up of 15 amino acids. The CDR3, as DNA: TGTGCCAGCAGCCTCGGGACAGCCTACCAAGAGACCCAGTACTTC. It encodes CASSLGTAYQETQYF.

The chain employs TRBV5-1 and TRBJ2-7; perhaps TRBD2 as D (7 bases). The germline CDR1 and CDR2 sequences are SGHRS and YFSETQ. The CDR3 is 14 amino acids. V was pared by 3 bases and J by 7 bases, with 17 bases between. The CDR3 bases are TGCGCCAGCAGCTCAATATTACAGGGAGGGGAGCAGTACTTC. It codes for CASSSILQGGEQYF.

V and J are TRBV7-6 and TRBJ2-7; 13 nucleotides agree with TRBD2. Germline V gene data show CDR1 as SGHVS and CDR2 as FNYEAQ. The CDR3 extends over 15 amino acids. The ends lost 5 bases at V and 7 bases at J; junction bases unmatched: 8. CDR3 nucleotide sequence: TGTGCCAGCAGCGCCTGGACTAGCGGGAGTGATGAGCAGTACTTC. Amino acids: CASSAWTSGSDEQYF. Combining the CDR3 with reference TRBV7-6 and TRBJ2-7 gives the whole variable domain GAGVSQSPRYKVTKRGQDVALRCDPISGHVSLYWYRQALGQGPEFLTYFNYEAQQDKSGLPNDRFSAERPEGSISTLTIQRTEQRDSAMYRCASSAWTSGSDEQYFGPGTRLTVT.

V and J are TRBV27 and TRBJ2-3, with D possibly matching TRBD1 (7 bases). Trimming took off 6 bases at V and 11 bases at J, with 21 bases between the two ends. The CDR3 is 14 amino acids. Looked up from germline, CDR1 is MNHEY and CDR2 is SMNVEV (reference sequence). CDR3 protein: CASRPTGAGPMQYF. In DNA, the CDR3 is TGTGCCAGCAGACCTACAGGGGCGGGGCCTATGCAGTATTTT.

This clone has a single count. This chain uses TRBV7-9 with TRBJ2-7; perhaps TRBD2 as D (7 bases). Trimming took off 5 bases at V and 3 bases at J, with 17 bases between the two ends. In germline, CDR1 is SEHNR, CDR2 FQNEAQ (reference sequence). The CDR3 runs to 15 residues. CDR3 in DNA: TGTGCCAGCAGCCGGTCGGGGGGCGATATCTACGAGCAGTACTTC. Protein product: CASSRSGGDIYEQYF.

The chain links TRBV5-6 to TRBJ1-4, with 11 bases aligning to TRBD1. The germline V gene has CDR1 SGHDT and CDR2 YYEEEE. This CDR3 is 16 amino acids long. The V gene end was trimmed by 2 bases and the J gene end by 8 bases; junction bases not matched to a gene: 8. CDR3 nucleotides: TGTGCCAGCAGCTTTCCCTCCGGGACAGGGGGAGAAAAACTGTTTTTT. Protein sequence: CASSFPSGTGGEKLFF.

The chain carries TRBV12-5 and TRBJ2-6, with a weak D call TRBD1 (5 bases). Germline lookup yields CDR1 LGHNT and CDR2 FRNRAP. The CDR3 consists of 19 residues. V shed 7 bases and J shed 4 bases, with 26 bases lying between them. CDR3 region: CASAFAIIPQVPGANVLTF. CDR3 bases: TGTGCTAGTGCCTTTGCCATAATTCCACAGGTGCCCGGGGCCAACGTCCTGACTTTC.

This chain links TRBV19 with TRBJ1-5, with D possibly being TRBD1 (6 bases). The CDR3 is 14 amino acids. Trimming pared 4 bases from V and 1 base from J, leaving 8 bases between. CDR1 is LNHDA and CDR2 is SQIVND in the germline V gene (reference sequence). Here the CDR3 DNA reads TGTGCCAGTAGTACTGACAGGAGCAATCAGCCCCAGCATTTT. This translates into CASSTDRSNQPQHF.

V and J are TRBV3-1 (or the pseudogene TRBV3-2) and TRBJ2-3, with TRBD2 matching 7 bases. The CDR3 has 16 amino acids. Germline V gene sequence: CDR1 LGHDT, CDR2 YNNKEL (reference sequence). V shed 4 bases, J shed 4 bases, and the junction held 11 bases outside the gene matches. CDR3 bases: TGTGCCAGCAGCCTCTCCCTGGGGGGGGGAGCAGATACGCAGTATTTT. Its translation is CASSLSLGGGADTQYF.

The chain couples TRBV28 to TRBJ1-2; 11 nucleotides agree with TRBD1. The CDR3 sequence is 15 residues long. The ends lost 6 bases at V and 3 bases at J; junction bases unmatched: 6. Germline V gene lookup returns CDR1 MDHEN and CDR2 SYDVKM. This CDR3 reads CASSQGQGDDYGYTF. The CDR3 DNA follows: TGTGCCAGCAGCCAGGGACAGGGGGATGACTATGGCTACACCTTC.

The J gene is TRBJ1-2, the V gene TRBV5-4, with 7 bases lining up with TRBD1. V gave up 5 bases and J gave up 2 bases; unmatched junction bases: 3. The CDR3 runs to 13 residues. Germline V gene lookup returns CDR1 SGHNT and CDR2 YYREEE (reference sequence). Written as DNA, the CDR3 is TGTGCCAGCAGTTTACAGGGGAACTATGGCTACACCTTC. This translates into CASSLQGNYGYTF.